A single sample gave rise to the 21 T cell receptor beta chains below, sequenced in a study of cytomegalovirus exposure and HLA in healthy donors. Generated by immunoSEQ multiplex PCR, the TCRdb table keeps only in-frame clones and is missing some. The sample yields some 110,000 clones, roughly nine tenths seen once. Sequencing was performed on PBMCs. The receptors were sampled from a man aged 18 to 29 in good health and CMV-seropositive.

J is TRBJ2-5 and V is TRBV10-1; D unresolved. Trimming pared 3 bases from V and 5 bases from J, leaving 10 bases between. The germline gives CDR1 WNHNN, CDR2 SYGVQD (reference sequence). The CDR3 totals 13 residues. CDR3 coding DNA: TGCGCCAGCAGTGATCCCAATGCGGAGACCCAGTACTTC. This encodes CASSDPNAETQYF.

This clone is a singleton in its sample. The chain has TRBV6-5 and TRBJ2-3, with 10 bases lining up with TRBD2. The trim removed 6 bases at V and 2 bases at J, leaving 2 bases unmatched. CDR1 and CDR2 (germline): MNHEY, SVGAGI. The CDR3 is 14 amino acids. CDR3 nucleotide sequence: TGTGCCAGCAGACTAGCGGGGTACACAGATACGCAGTATTTT. As protein: CASRLAGYTDTQYF.

This clone was seen just once. Because the CDR3's place on the DNA is in doubt, the DNA is left out and the CDR3 is given as listed by TCRdb. This rearrangement joins TRBV29-1 to TRBJ1-2. The CDR3 is 8 amino acids long, termini counted. Germline V gives CDR1 SQVTM, CDR2 ANQGSEA. This CDR3 reads CSVGGGTF.

The CDR3 sequence: CASSFAVSSYNSPLHF. The CDR3 region has the DNA TGTGCCAGCAGTTTTGCGGTGAGCTCCTATAATTCACCCCTCCACTTT. The gene calls are TRBV27 and TRBJ1-6, with no clear D. Trimming stripped 3 bases from V and 0 bases from J, with 9 bases between. The CDR3 covers 16 residues. CDR1 and CDR2 from the germline V gene are MNHEY and SMNVEV (reference sequence).

The V call is TRBV5-4, the J call TRBJ1-1; TRBD1 is a possible D gene (6 bases). CDR1 and CDR2 (germline): SGHNT, YYREEE (reference sequence). V lost 2 bases and J lost 5, with 13 bases in between. This CDR3 spans 14 amino acids. Here the CDR3 DNA reads TGTGCCAGCAGCTTATCTACAGGGAAGACTGAAGCTTTCTTT. Amino acids: CASSLSTGKTEAFF.

The gene calls are TRBV4-1 and TRBJ1-4, with 9 bases matching TRBD1. Germline lookup yields CDR1 MGHRA and CDR2 YSYEKL. V lost 1 base and J lost 7; bases outside the gene matches: 4. The CDR3 loop spans 15 amino acids. The CDR3 here is CASSQAGQGTEKLFF. The CDR3 region has the DNA TGCGCCAGCAGCCAAGCCGGACAGGGGACTGAAAAACTGTTTTTT.

This rearrangement joins TRBV10-3 to TRBJ1-1; weak D call: TRBD1 (6 bases). This CDR3 has 14 amino acids. Germline CDR1 ENHRY, CDR2 SYGVKD. Deletions cut 0 bases from V and 3 bases from J, with 8 bases between. CDR3 region: CAISESQGYTEAFF. The CDR3 nucleotides read TGTGCCATCAGTGAGTCACAGGGCTACACTGAAGCTTTCTTT.

The chain couples TRBV27 to TRBJ2-7, with 7 bases fitting TRBD1. V trimming: 2 bases; J trimming: 2 bases; junction bases outside the gene matches: 3. The CDR3 runs 14 residues. Germline loops: CDR1 MNHEY, CDR2 SMNVEV (reference sequence). The CDR3 bases are TGTGCCAGCAGTTTAAGGGACAGCACCTACGAGCAGTACTTC. Translating gives CASSLRDSTYEQYF.

The chain carries TRBV19 and TRBJ1-2, with 8 bases that match TRBD1. CDR1 and CDR2 (germline): LNHDA, SQIVND (reference sequence). The CDR3 runs to 13 residues. V shed 5 bases and J 8 bases; nucleotides not matched to a gene: 7. In DNA, the CDR3 is TGTGCCAGTAGTCCCGGGACAGGCGGAGGCTACACCTTC. Its protein product is CASSPGTGGGYTF.

V gene TRBV9 combines with J gene TRBJ2-3, with 9 bases identical to TRBD1. This CDR3 spans 15 amino acids. After removal of 0 bases from V and 4 bases from J, the junction contained 3 bases not matched to a gene. CDR1 is SGDLS, CDR2 YYNGEE, per germline. CDR3 DNA sequence: TGTGCCAGCAGCGTAGTACAGGGGGCAGCAGATACGCAGTATTTT. Protein sequence: CASSVVQGAADTQYF. Complete variable domain (other parts from reference TRBV9 and TRBJ2-3): DSGVTQTPKHLITATGQRVTLRCSPRSGDLSVYWYQQSLDQGLQFLIQYYNGEERAKGNILERFSAQQFPDLHSELNLSSLELGDSALYFCASSVVQGAADTQYFGPGTRLTVL.

The chain is built from TRBV6-1 and TRBJ2-5, with D possibly TRBD1 on 6 matching bases. Trimming stripped 1 base from V and 1 base from J, with 10 bases between. Germline V CDR1 and CDR2: MNHNS, SASEGT. This CDR3 region has 15 residues. The CDR3 DNA sequence: TGTGCCAGCAGTGAAGGAGGGGGTGGCCAAGAGACCCAGTACTTC. It yields the protein CASSEGGGGQETQYF.

The chain couples TRBV4-3 to TRBJ1-5; 9 nucleotides align to TRBD1. The CDR3 totals 18 residues. Per germline, CDR1 LGHNA and CDR2 YSLEER. The junction had 7 bases not matched to a gene; V was cut back by 0 bases and J by 1 base. CDR3: CASSQDPADRGSNQPQHF. Written as DNA, the CDR3 is TGCGCCAGCAGCCAAGATCCAGCGGACAGGGGAAGCAATCAGCCCCAGCATTTT.

This chain connects TRBV14 to TRBJ2-7; D not resolved. This CDR3 region has 13 residues. From germline, CDR1 is SGHDN and CDR2 FVKESK. Trimming shortened V by 4 bases and J by 0 bases, and 7 bases separated the two germline ends. The CDR3 DNA is TGTGCCAGCAGCCTTGCGAGCTCCTACGAGCAGTACTTC. Translation gives CASSLASSYEQYF.

The J gene is TRBJ1-5, the V gene TRBV29-1, with 7 nucleotides matching TRBD1. Losses at the gene ends were 8 bases for V and 0 bases for J; bases not matched to a gene: 10. Germline-derived CDR1 and CDR2 are SQVTM and ANQGSEA. CDR3 size: 15 residues. CDR3 in amino acids: CSSPGDRNSNQPQHF. The CDR3 nucleotides read TGCAGCTCCCCGGGGGACAGAAATAGCAATCAGCCCCAGCATTTT.

The J gene is TRBJ2-1, the V gene TRBV28, with no clear D. The germline V gene has CDR1 MDHEN and CDR2 SYDVKM. The V gene lost 0 bases and the J gene lost 6 bases, with 9 bases spanning the gap. This CDR3 has 14 amino acids. CDR3 residues: CASSLWQSTNEQFF. Written as DNA, the CDR3 is TGTGCCAGCAGTTTATGGCAGTCCACCAATGAGCAGTTCTTC. Full variable domain (rest looked up from reference TRBV28 and TRBJ2-1): DVKVTQSSRYLVKRTGEKVFLECVQDMDHENMFWYRQDPGLGLRLIYFSYDVKMKEKGDIPEGYSVSREKKERFSLILESASTNQTSMYLCASSLWQSTNEQFFGPGTRLTVL.

Only one count was recorded for this clone. The genes are TRBV12-5 and TRBJ2-1, with D possibly matching TRBD2 (6 bases). Trimming left V 1 base short and J 0 bases short, with 10 bases between. This CDR3 spans 16 amino acids. From germline, CDR1 is LGHNT and CDR2 FRNRAP. CDR3 coding DNA: TGTGCTAGTGGTTTGGGGGGAGGAAGCTCCTACAATGAGCAGTTCTTC. Protein: CASGLGGGSSYNEQFF.

This clone was detected once. The genes are TRBV28 and TRBJ1-4, with a weak D call TRBD1 (6 bases). The CDR3 is made up of 15 amino acids. Germline assignment: CDR1 MDHEN and CDR2 SYDVKM. The ends were cut back, 2 bases at V and 5 bases at J, with 12 bases in the middle. The CDR3 coding sequence is TGTGCCAGCAGTTTAGGGGGGGCTGGAAATGAAAAACTGTTTTTT. Translated: CASSLGGAGNEKLFF. Looking up the rest from reference TRBV28 and TRBJ1-4 gives the full variable domain: DVKVTQSSRYLVKRTGEKVFLECVQDMDHENMFWYRQDPGLGLRLIYFSYDVKMKEKGDIPEGYSVSREKKERFSLILESASTNQTSMYLCASSLGGAGNEKLFFGSGTQLSVL.

V is TRBV10-1 and J is TRBJ1-1, with D perhaps matching TRBD1 (6 bases). CDR1 is WNHNN and CDR2 is SYGVQD in the germline V gene (reference sequence). The CDR3 runs to 16 residues. V shed 3 bases and J shed 4 bases, with 18 bases lying between them. CDR3 DNA: TGCGCCAGCAGTGAAACTGGACAGTTAACCGGCACTGAAGCTTTCTTT. Encoded protein: CASSETGQLTGTEAFF.

V is TRBV9 and J is TRBJ1-1; D possibly corresponds to TRBD1 (6 bases). The V gene's germline CDR1 is SGDLS and CDR2 YYNGEE. V lost 0 bases to trimming and J lost 0 bases, with 18 bases between them. The CDR3 totals 18 residues. In nucleotides, the CDR3 is TGTGCCAGCAGCGTAGACCCCAACCGGGGGGGGCTGAACACTGAAGCTTTCTTT. The encoded protein is CASSVDPNRGGLNTEAFF.

The rearrangement links TRBV5-5 to TRBJ2-3; TRBD2 aligns across 10 bases. CDR3 length: 15 amino acids. V lost 4 bases, J lost 4 bases, and 6 bases stayed unmatched. Germline V lookup: CDR1 SGHKS, CDR2 YYEKEE (reference sequence). The CDR3 region is CASSAGTSDADTQYF. CDR3 bases: TGTGCCAGCAGCGCCGGGACTAGCGATGCAGATACGCAGTATTTT.

The genes are TRBV21-1 and TRBJ1-1; the table's D call, TRBD1, has no DNA check behind it. TRBV21-1 is recorded as a pseudogene. CDR3 length equals 12 residues. CDR3 DNA sequence: TGTGCCAGCAGCAAAGTGATTGGGACAGGTCTTTTT. Protein sequence: CASSKVIGTGLF.